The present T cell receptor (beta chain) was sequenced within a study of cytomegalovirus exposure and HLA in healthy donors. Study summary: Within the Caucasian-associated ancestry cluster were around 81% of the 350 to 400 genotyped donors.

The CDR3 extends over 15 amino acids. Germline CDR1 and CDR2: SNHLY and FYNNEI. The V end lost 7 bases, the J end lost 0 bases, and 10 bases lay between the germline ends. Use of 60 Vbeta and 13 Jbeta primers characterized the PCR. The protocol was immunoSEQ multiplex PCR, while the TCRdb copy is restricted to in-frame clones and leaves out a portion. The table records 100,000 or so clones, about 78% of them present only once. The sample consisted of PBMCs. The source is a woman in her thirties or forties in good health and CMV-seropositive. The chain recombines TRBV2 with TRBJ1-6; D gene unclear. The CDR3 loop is CASTGGSSYNSPLHF. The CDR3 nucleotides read TGTGCCAGCACCGGAGGGAGCTCCTATAATTCACCCCTCCACTTT.